The clone carrying this T cell receptor (beta chain) was counted between two and nine times. Its antigen is unknown. With iRepertoire HTBI primers and Arm-PCR of CDR3 regions, TCR beta libraries were built. TCRdb itself ran the multiplex PCR reads through MiXCR, one entry per CDR3 protein. The table shows approximately 500,000 distinct CDR3 sequences, with about a fifth occurring only once. The sample originates from a study of regulatory T cells in long-lasting Graves disease. General study findings and limits: The study found TRBV28, TRBJ1-2 and TRBJ2-5 favored in persistent disease.

Time point here: persistent/refractory GD, antithyroid drugs over 5 years with positive TRAb. PBMCs were the source of the RNA used for TCR sequencing. Looked up from germline, CDR1 is DFQATT and CDR2 is SNEGSKA (reference sequence). V gave up 2 bases and J gave up 5 bases, with 15 bases separating them. There are 14 residues in the CDR3. The chain has TRBV20-1 and TRBJ2-5, with unresolved D. The TCR sequence derives from a female donor with Graves disease. Sample: peripheral blood mononuclear cells (PBMCs), taken when the disease was refractory, from a patient treated with antithyroid drugs. In DNA form, the CDR3 reads TGCAGTGCTAGAAAATCGTCCGGCCCGGAGACCCAGTACTTC. It is translated as CSARKSSGPETQYF.